This T cell receptor (beta chain) derives from a study of OX40 agonist ivuxolimab in advanced cancers. The CDR3 totals 17 residues. CDR1 is MDHEN, CDR2 SYDVKM, per germline. The V gene end was trimmed by 3 bases and the J gene end by 4 bases; junction bases not matched to a gene: 5. Generated by immunoSEQ multiplex PCR, the TCRdb table keeps only in-frame clones and is missing some. The data hold some 5,500 clones, with around 84% observed a single time. The material was CD4+ or CD8+ T cells sorted from blood, obtained in a trial of the OX40 agonist ivuxolimab. This receptor was taken from an adult with an advanced solid tumor such as melanoma, head and neck, liver or kidney cancer. The chain carries TRBV28 and TRBJ2-5, with 16 bases lining up with TRBD2. The CDR3 protein is CASSFGTSGGAPETQYF. CDR3 bases: TGTGCCAGCAGTTTCGGGACTAGCGGGGGGGCCCCAGAGACCCAGTACTTC.